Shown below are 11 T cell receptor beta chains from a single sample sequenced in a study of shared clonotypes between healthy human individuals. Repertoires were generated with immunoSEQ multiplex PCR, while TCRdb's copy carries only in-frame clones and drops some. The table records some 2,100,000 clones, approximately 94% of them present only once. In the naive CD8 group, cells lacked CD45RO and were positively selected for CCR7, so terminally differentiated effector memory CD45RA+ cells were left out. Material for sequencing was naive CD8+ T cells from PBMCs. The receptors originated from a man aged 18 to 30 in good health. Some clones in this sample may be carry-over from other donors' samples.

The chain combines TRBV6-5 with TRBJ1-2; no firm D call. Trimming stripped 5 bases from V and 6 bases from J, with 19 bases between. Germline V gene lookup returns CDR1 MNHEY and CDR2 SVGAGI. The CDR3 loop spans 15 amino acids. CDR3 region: CASSPRTGNPDGYTF. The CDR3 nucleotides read TGTGCCAGCAGTCCCCGGACGGGAAACCCTGATGGCTACACCTTC.

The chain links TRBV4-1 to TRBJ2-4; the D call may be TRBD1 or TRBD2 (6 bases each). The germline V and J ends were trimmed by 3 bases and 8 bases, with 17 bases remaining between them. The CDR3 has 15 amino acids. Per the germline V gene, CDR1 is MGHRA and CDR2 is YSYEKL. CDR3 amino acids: CASSQEGGSPDIQYF. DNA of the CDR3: TGCGCCAGCAGCCAGGAGGGGGGAAGTCCGGACATTCAGTACTTC.

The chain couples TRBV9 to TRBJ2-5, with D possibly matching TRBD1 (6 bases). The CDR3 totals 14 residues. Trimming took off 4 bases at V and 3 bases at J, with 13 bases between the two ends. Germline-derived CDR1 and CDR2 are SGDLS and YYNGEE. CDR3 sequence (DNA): TGTGCCAGCAGCCCCTGGACAGCCGAAGAGACCCAGTACTTC. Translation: CASSPWTAEETQYF.

This CDR3 is CASSEGAQIYGYTF. The CDR3 nucleotides read TGTGCCAGCAGTGAAGGGGCACAGATCTATGGCTACACCTTC. The rearrangement links TRBV2 to TRBJ1-2; D gene ambiguous. V was trimmed by 1 base and J by 4 bases, leaving 10 bases between them. From germline, CDR1 is SNHLY and CDR2 FYNNEI. The CDR3 has 14 residues.

The CDR3 reads CSVEDRLAVNNEQFF. In nucleotides, the CDR3 is TGCAGCGTTGAAGACAGACTAGCGGTAAACAATGAGCAGTTCTTC. The rearrangement joins TRBV29-1 to TRBJ2-1, with TRBD2 matching over 9 bases. The ends lost 0 bases at V and 5 bases at J; junction bases unmatched: 5. Germline CDR1 is SQVTM and CDR2 is ANQGSEA. The CDR3 extends over 15 amino acids.

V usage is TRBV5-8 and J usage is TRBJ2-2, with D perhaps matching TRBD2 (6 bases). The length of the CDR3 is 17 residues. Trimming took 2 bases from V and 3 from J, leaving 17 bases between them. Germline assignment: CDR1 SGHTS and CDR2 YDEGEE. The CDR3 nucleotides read TGTGCCAGCAGCTTTACGTTCGGGCGGGAAGACACCGGGGAGCTGTTTTTT. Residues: CASSFTFGREDTGELFF. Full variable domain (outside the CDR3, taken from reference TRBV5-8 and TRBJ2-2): EAGVTQSPTHLIKTRGQQATLRCSPISGHTSVYWYQQALGLGLQFLLWYDEGEERNRGNFPPRFSGRQFPNYSSELNVNALELEDSALYLCASSFTFGREDTGELFFGEGSRLTVL.

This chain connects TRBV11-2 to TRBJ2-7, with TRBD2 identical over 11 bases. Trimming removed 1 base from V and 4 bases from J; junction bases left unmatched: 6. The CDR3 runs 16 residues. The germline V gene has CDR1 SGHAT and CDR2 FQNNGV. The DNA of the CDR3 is TGTGCCAGCAGCTTAGTCCCGGGACTAGCGGTATACGAGCAGTACTTC. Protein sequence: CASSLVPGLAVYEQYF.

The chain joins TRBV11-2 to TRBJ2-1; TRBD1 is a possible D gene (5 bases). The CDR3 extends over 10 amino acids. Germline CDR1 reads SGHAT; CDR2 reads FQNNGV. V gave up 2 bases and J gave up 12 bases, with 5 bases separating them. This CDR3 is CASSLRGQFF. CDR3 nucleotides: TGTGCCAGCAGCTTAAGGGGGCAGTTCTTC.

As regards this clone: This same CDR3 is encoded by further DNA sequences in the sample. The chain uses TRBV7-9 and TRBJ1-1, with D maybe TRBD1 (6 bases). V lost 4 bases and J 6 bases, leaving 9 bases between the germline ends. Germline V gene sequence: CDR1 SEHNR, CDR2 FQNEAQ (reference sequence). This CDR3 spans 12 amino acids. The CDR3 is CASSSGQPEAFF. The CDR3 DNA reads TGTGCCAGCAGCTCCGGACAGCCTGAAGCTTTCTTT. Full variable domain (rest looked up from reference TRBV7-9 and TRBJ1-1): DTGVSQNPRHKITKRGQNVTFRCDPISEHNRLYWYRQTLGQGPEFLTYFQNEAQLEKSRLLSDRFSAERPKGSFSTLEIQRTEQGDSAMYLCASSSGQPEAFFGQGTRLTVV.

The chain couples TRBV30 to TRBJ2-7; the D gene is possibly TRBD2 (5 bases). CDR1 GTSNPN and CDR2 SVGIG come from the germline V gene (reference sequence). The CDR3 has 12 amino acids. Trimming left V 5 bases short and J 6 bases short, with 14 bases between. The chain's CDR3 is CAWDREAAEQYF. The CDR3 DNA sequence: TGTGCCTGGGACCGGGAAGCGGCCGAGCAGTACTTC.

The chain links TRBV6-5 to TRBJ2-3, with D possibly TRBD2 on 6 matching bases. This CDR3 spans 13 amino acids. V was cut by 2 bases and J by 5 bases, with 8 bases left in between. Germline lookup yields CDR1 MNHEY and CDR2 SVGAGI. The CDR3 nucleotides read TGTGCCAGCAGTTACGGGAGGATAGATACGCAGTATTTT. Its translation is CASSYGRIDTQYF.